This T cell receptor beta chain is drawn from a study of PD-L1 blockade in urothelial cancer. Overall study context: The study started patients on atezolizumab around 2014, giving 1,200 mg intravenously every 3 weeks. The researchers analyzed blood 3 weeks (second dose) and 6 weeks after treatment start.

Germline trimming cut 8 bases from V and 6 bases from J; bases unmatched to any gene: 7. The length of the CDR3 is 13 residues. Germline loops: CDR1 MNHEY, CDR2 SVGAGI. Clones were sequenced by immunoSEQ multiplex PCR, and TCRdb holds only the in-frame ones, with some missing. Of approximately 50,000 clones in the sample, about 88% were seen once. Time point indicated: peripheral blood 6 weeks after treatment start. This clonotype was obtained from a man aged 60 to 75 with urothelial cancer. The specimen was PBMCs, collected around atezolizumab (anti-PD-L1) treatment. The chain is built from TRBV6-5 and TRBJ2-4, with TRBD2 matching over 7 bases. The CDR3 sequence is CASVASGGNIQYF. The CDR3 DNA sequence: TGTGCCAGCGTTGCTAGCGGAGGAAACATTCAGTACTTC.